There are a few counts of the clone carrying this T cell receptor beta chain. This sample is part of a study of blood T cell repertoires in COVID-19. Trimming took 5 bases from V and 4 from J, leaving 26 bases between them. The germline V gene encodes CDR1 MGHRA and CDR2 YSYEKL. The CDR3 is 18 residues long. Sequencing used immunoSEQ multiplex PCR; TCRdb keeps in-frame clones, though not all of them. The repertoire consists of around 200,000 clones, with around 86% occurring once and the leading ten covering about 6%. The source material was peripheral blood. The receptor's source is a woman aged 35 to 49 with acute or convalescent COVID-19. The rearrangement links TRBV4-1 to TRBJ1-1, with D tentatively TRBD1 (6 bases). CDR3 sequence: CASSSGGDTKHLSTEAFF. The DNA of the CDR3 is TGCGCCAGCAGCTCGGGAGGGGACACCAAACACCTTTCCACTGAAGCTTTCTTT.